A single sample is the source of the 30 T cell receptor beta chains below, sequenced in a study of read filtering for tumor transcriptome and immune sequencing. This library used 300 to 500 ng RNA and molecular barcoded adaptors spanning alpha/delta and beta/gamma chains. One entry per CDR3 protein, called by TCRdb with MiXCR from the reads. Found here are fewer than 90,000 distinct CDR3 sequences, approximately 13% of them singletons; the top ten hold just under 15%. The specimen sequenced was a population of CD138-negative cells sorted from bone marrow. All receptors come from a donor older than 35 with multiple myeloma.

There are many counts of this clonotype. V is TRBV6-5 and J is TRBJ1-5; no reliable D call. Germline lookup yields CDR1 MNHEY and CDR2 SVGAGI. This CDR3 region has 14 residues. Deletions cut 5 bases from V and 4 bases from J, with 12 bases between. The CDR3 nucleotides are TGTGCCAGCAGTCCTCGTAACAAAAATCAGCCCCAGCATTTT. This translates into CASSPRNKNQPQHF.

This clonotype was counted at least ten times. The V gene is TRBV20-1, the J gene TRBJ2-1; 9 positions agree with TRBD2. This CDR3 has 16 residues. Germline-derived CDR1 and CDR2 are DFQATT and SNEGSKA (reference sequence). With V trimmed by 1 base and J by 7 bases, 11 bases remained unmatched. Here the CDR3 reads CSARGPAGGPENEQFF. The DNA for the CDR3 is TGCAGTGCTAGAGGGCCCGCGGGAGGGCCCGAGAATGAGCAGTTCTTC.

This clonotype has ten or more counts. This chain joins TRBV7-9 and TRBJ2-5; TRBD2 aligns across 10 bases. Trimming took 4 bases from V and 5 from J; bases not matched to a gene: 10. Germline V gives CDR1 SEHNR, CDR2 FQNEAQ (reference sequence). The CDR3 is 16 amino acids. Here the CDR3 reads CASSSKAGGLVETQYF. In DNA form, the CDR3 reads TGTGCCAGCAGCTCCAAAGCGGGAGGGCTCGTCGAGACCCAGTACTTC.

V and J are TRBV2 and TRBJ2-7; 7 positions match TRBD1. Trimming cost V 7 bases and J 5 bases; bases outside gene matches: 11. The CDR3 runs to 14 residues. CDR1 and CDR2 (germline): SNHLY, FYNNEI. CDR3 residues: CASTPRDSRNEQYF. The CDR3 coding sequence is TGTGCCAGCACACCCCGGGACAGTAGAAACGAGCAGTACTTC.

This clonotype was observed a single time. At one end, the junction sequence differs from germline, possibly due to a read error. This chain joins TRBV5-6 and TRBJ2-1; 7 nucleotides agree with TRBD1. Germline V lookup: CDR1 SGHDT, CDR2 YYEEEE. The CDR3 is 16 residues long. The CDR3 spells CASRILTRDSYNKQFF. CDR3 coding DNA: TGCGCCAGCCGCATTCTTACCAGGGACAGCTACAATAAGCAGTTCTTC.

V gene TRBV7-9 combines with J gene TRBJ1-5, with no clear D. Trimming left V 1 base short and J 5 bases short, with 6 bases between. This CDR3 is 13 amino acids long. Per the germline V gene, CDR1 is SEHNR and CDR2 is FQNEAQ (reference sequence). CDR3 nucleotides: TGTGCCAGCAGCTTAGAGGCAGATCAGCCCCAGCATTTT. It translates to CASSLEADQPQHF.

At least ten counts were recorded for this clonotype. The chain recombines TRBV20-1 with TRBJ2-3, with 8 bases lining up with TRBD2. Germline V gives CDR1 DFQATT, CDR2 SNEGSKA (reference sequence). J gave up 0 bases and V 4 bases, and 6 bases lay outside the gene matches. This CDR3 comprises 15 residues. Written as DNA, the CDR3 is TGCAGTGCTATAAGAGCGGGAGATAGCACAGATACGCAGTATTTT. This encodes CSAIRAGDSTDTQYF.

Many counts were recorded for this clonotype. V is TRBV9 and J is TRBJ2-1, with 9 bases matching TRBD2. CDR1 is SGDLS, CDR2 YYNGEE, per germline. V shed 1 base and J 6 bases; nucleotides not matched to a gene: 5. The CDR3 is 15 amino acids. CDR3 coding DNA: TGTGCCAGCAGCGTAAGTAGCGGGAGTAGCAATGAGCAGTTCTTC. Translation gives CASSVSSGSSNEQFF.

The chain joins TRBV13 to TRBJ2-3; D is uncertain. Germline CDR1 is PRHDT and CDR2 is FYEKMQ (reference sequence). V was clipped by 6 bases and J by 0 bases, with 13 bases between them. This CDR3 has 15 residues. As DNA, the CDR3 is TGTGCCAGCAGTAGAGGATTGACTAGCACAGATACGCAGTATTTT. Translated, it gives CASSRGLTSTDTQYF. Full variable domain (missing parts from reference TRBV13 and TRBJ2-3): AAGVIQSPRHLIKEKRETATLKCYPIPRHDTVYWYQQGPGQDPQFLISFYEKMQSDKGSIPDRFSAQQFSDYHSELNMSSLELGDSALYFCASSRGLTSTDTQYFGPGTRLTVL.

This chain joins TRBV10-3 and TRBJ2-5, with D perhaps matching TRBD1 (6 bases). Trimming pared 6 bases from V and 5 bases from J, leaving 10 bases between. Per germline, CDR1 ENHRY and CDR2 SYGVKD. This CDR3 is 12 amino acids long. The chain's CDR3 is CAISEQGETQYF. The CDR3 DNA reads as TGTGCCATCAGCGAGCAGGGGGAGACCCAGTACTTC.

This clonotype was counted many times. The chain has TRBV5-4 and TRBJ2-5; 7 nucleotides align to TRBD2. The CDR3 length is 15 residues. Germline V gives CDR1 SGHNT, CDR2 YYREEE (reference sequence). The trim removed 4 bases at V and 4 bases at J, leaving 10 bases unmatched. CDR3: CASSAGGSTGETQYF. The CDR3 nucleotides are TGTGCCAGCAGCGCTGGCGGGAGTACGGGAGAGACCCAGTACTTC.

There are many counts of this clonotype. The chain links TRBV19 to TRBJ2-1; the D gene is possibly TRBD2 (6 bases). V was cut by 8 bases and J by 8 bases, with 16 bases left in between. Germline lookup yields CDR1 LNHDA and CDR2 SQIVND (reference sequence). The CDR3 extends over 13 amino acids. For the CDR3, the DNA is TGTGCCAGTGGGAACGGGAGACGGCATGAGCAGTTCTTC. Its protein is CASGNGRRHEQFF. The full variable domain, completed using reference TRBV19 and TRBJ2-1, is DGGITQSPKYLFRKEGQNVTLSCEQNLNHDAMYWYRQDPGQGLRLIYYSQIVNDFQKGDIAEGYSVSREKKESFPLTVTSAQKNPTAFYLCASGNGRRHEQFFGPGTRLTVL.

This clonotype appeared many times. This rearrangement joins TRBV5-1 to TRBJ1-4, with 10 bases aligning to TRBD1. The V segment lost 8 bases and the J segment 5 bases; nucleotides outside the gene matches: 9. The CDR3 covers 15 residues. Germline assignment: CDR1 SGHRS and CDR2 YFSETQ. The CDR3 coding sequence is TGCGCCAGTTCGGTGGCGGGACAGGGGAATGAAAAACTGTTTTTT. Protein: CASSVAGQGNEKLFF.

This clonotype occurred many times. This chain connects TRBV20-1 to TRBJ2-7; D is uncertain. CDR1 is DFQATT and CDR2 is SNEGSKA in the germline V gene (reference sequence). The CDR3 is 13 residues long. The CDR3 is CSVVPGYFGVQYF. As DNA, the CDR3 is TGCAGCGTAGTCCCTGGCTACTTCGGTGTGCAGTACTTC.

Comments on this clonotype: The junction departs from the called germline gene at one end, perhaps through a read error. The chain carries TRBV20-1 and TRBJ2-7; TRBD2 might be the D (5 bases). This CDR3 comprises 14 residues. CDR1 is DFQATT and CDR2 is SNEGSKA in the germline V gene (reference sequence). The CDR3 DNA sequence: TGCAGTACTAGAGATCGGTCTCTCGGCAACGAGCAGTACTTC. This sequence encodes CSTRDRSLGNEQYF.

This clonotype was observed at least ten times. The V call is TRBV6-5, the J call TRBJ2-3; maybe TRBD1 (5 bases). With 2 bases removed from V and 1 base from J, the gap between germline ends came to 13 bases. The CDR3 covers 16 residues. Germline loops: CDR1 MNHEY, CDR2 SVGAGI. The CDR3 here is CASSYTRAVGTDTQYF. CDR3 bases: TGTGCCAGCAGTTACACCAGGGCGGTGGGCACAGATACGCAGTATTTT.

This clonotype was detected ten times or more. V is TRBV6-5 and J is TRBJ2-4, with a possible D match to TRBD1 (5 bases). Trimming took 6 bases from V and 3 from J, leaving 15 bases between them. This CDR3 region has 15 residues. Germline CDR1 and CDR2: MNHEY and SVGAGI. The CDR3 region has the DNA TGTGCCAGCAGCTCCCGAATTCAGGGCAAAAACATTCAGTACTTC. Amino acid sequence: CASSSRIQGKNIQYF.

This clonotype showed up many times. This chain uses TRBV20-1 with TRBJ2-1, with 9 bases fitting TRBD2. This CDR3 region has 13 residues. The J segment lost 4 bases and the V segment lost 6 bases, leaving 4 bases of the junction unmatched. Germline loops: CDR1 DFQATT, CDR2 SNEGSKA (reference sequence). The CDR3 spells CSARTSEYNEQFF. CDR3 sequence (DNA): TGCAGTGCGAGGACTAGCGAGTACAATGAGCAGTTCTTC.

This clonotype was counted many times. The rearrangement joins TRBV7-9 to TRBJ2-3; no clear D. This CDR3 contains 11 residues. Germline V lookup: CDR1 SEHNR, CDR2 FQNEAQ (reference sequence). V lost 7 bases, J lost 4 bases, and 6 bases lay in between. CDR3 bases: TGTGCCAGCACCAGTTCAGATACGCAGTATTTT. Translation gives CASTSSDTQYF. Together with reference TRBV7-9 and TRBJ2-3, the CDR3 gives the full variable domain: DTGVSQNPRHKITKRGQNVTFRCDPISEHNRLYWYRQTLGQGPEFLTYFQNEAQLEKSRLLSDRFSAERPKGSFSTLEIQRTEQGDSAMYLCASTSSDTQYFGPGTRLTVL.

At least ten counts were recorded for this clonotype. J is TRBJ2-1 and V is TRBV7-3, with 7 bases matching TRBD1. The CDR3 consists of 13 residues. The V gene end was trimmed by 2 bases and the J gene end by 10 bases; junction bases not matched to a gene: 5. CDR1 SGHTA and CDR2 FQGTGA come from the germline V gene. CDR3 nucleotide sequence: TGTGCCAGCAGCTTAGAAGGGGGCGGCGAGCAGTTCTTC. Translation: CASSLEGGGEQFF.

The chain couples TRBV29-1 to TRBJ2-1; 16 bases are shared with TRBD2. The CDR3 is 16 amino acids. J gave up 9 bases and V 5 bases, and 10 bases lay outside the gene matches. Germline-derived CDR1 and CDR2 are SQVTM and ANQGSEA. This CDR3 reads CSVWSGTSGRGGEQFF. As DNA, the CDR3 is TGCAGCGTTTGGTCCGGGACTAGCGGGAGGGGAGGTGAGCAGTTCTTC.

This clonotype was observed at least ten times. This may stem from a read error, because a much larger clone lies one nucleotide away. The CDR3 region is CSAFSGNEQFF. CDR3 coding DNA: TGCAGCGCTTTCTCTGGCAATGAGCAGTTCTTC. The V gene is TRBV29-1, the J gene TRBJ2-1; D unresolved. The V gene's germline CDR1 is SQVTM and CDR2 ANQGSEA. Trimming left V 7 bases short and J 6 bases short, with 10 bases between. This CDR3 has 11 amino acids.

This clonotype occurred once. The rearrangement joins TRBV4-1 to TRBJ2-5, with 8 positions matching TRBD2. The germline V gene encodes CDR1 MGHRA and CDR2 YSYEKL. V lost 2 bases and J lost 4; bases outside the gene matches: 3. This CDR3 is built from 14 residues. The DNA of the CDR3 is TGCGCCAGCAGCCAAATACTAGCGGCAGAGACCCAGTACTTC. Residues: CASSQILAAETQYF.

At least ten counts were recorded for this clonotype. The chain combines TRBV6-2 or TRBV6-3 with TRBJ1-1, with D unclear. Germline loops: CDR1 MNHEY, CDR2 SVGEGT. CDR3 length equals 14 residues. With 7 bases removed from V and 2 bases from J, the gap between germline ends came to 14 bases. The DNA of the CDR3 is TGTGCCAGCAATGGAGACCGACTCAACACTGAAGCTTTCTTT. This translates into CASNGDRLNTEAFF.

This clonotype came up a few times. This rearrangement joins TRBV19 to TRBJ2-1; TRBD2 might be the D (6 bases). Trimming shortened V by 5 bases and J by 2 bases, and 19 bases separated the two germline ends. The germline V gene encodes CDR1 LNHDA and CDR2 SQIVND (reference sequence). The CDR3 is made up of 17 amino acids. CDR3 protein: CASSPRPGTVTYNEQFF. In nucleotides, the CDR3 is TGTGCCAGTAGTCCCCGCCCCGGGACTGTTACCTACAATGAGCAGTTCTTC.

The table lists this clonotype with many counts. The chain uses TRBV6-5 and TRBJ2-3, with TRBD2 identical over 7 bases. This CDR3 spans 14 amino acids. V was clipped by 3 bases and J by 2 bases; unmatched bases: 2. The V gene's germline CDR1 is MNHEY and CDR2 SVGAGI. The CDR3 DNA reads as TGTGCCAGCAGTTATAGCGGGTCCACAGATACGCAGTATTTT. This gives the protein CASSYSGSTDTQYF.

This clonotype has just a few counts. The chain carries TRBV12-3 or TRBV12-4 and TRBJ1-6; the D is unclear. V shed 6 bases and J shed 8 bases, with 11 bases lying between them. The CDR3 is 13 residues long. CDR3 loop: CASRATGDSPLHF. CDR3 DNA: TGTGCCAGCAGAGCGACTGGTGATTCACCCCTCCACTTT.

This clonotype was detected many times. The chain combines TRBV2 with TRBJ1-1, with D unclear. In germline, CDR1 is SNHLY, CDR2 FYNNEI. This CDR3 is 13 amino acids long. The V and J ends lost 6 bases and 2 bases respectively, with 10 bases between them. CDR3 nucleotides: TGTGCCAGCAGAATTGACCTAAACACTGAAGCTTTCTTT. It is translated as CASRIDLNTEAFF.

This clonotype showed up many times. This rearrangement joins TRBV6-2 or TRBV6-3 to TRBJ1-5, with D hard to call. Germline loops: CDR1 MNHEY, CDR2 SVGEGT. The CDR3 loop spans 11 amino acids. Trimming took 6 bases from V and 3 from J, leaving 3 bases between them. The CDR3, as DNA: TGTGCCAGCAGACCCAATCAGCCCCAGCATTTT. Translation gives CASRPNQPQHF.

This clonotype has at least ten counts. This chain uses TRBV29-1 with TRBJ1-1; D is ambiguous. The V end lost 1 base, the J end lost 0 bases, and 15 bases lay between the germline ends. Per the germline V gene, CDR1 is SQVTM and CDR2 is ANQGSEA. The CDR3 totals 16 residues. The CDR3 nucleotides read TGCAGCGTTGAAGGTACCAGGCAGTTCATGAACACTGAAGCTTTCTTT. Its protein product is CSVEGTRQFMNTEAFF. Looking up the rest from reference TRBV29-1 and TRBJ1-1 gives the full variable domain: SAVISQKPSRDICQRGTSLTIQCQVDSQVTMMFWYRQQPGQSLTLIATANQGSEATYESGFVIDKFPISRPNLTFSTLTVSNMSPEDSSIYLCSVEGTRQFMNTEAFFGQGTRLTVV.